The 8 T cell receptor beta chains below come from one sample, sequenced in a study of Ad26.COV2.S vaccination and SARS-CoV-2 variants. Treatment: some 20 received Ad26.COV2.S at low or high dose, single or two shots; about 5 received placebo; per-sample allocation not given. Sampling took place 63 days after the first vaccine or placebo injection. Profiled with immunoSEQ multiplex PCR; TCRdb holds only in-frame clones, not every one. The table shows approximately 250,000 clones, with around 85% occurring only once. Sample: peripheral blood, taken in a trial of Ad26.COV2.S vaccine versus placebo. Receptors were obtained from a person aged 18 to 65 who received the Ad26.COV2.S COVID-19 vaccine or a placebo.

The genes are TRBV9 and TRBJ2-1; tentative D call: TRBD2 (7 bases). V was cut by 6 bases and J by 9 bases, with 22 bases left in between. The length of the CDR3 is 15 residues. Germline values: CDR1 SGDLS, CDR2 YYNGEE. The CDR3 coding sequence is TGTGCCAGCACCCCGGGGGGCCGGGCCCTCGGTGAGCAGTTCTTC. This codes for CASTPGGRALGEQFF.

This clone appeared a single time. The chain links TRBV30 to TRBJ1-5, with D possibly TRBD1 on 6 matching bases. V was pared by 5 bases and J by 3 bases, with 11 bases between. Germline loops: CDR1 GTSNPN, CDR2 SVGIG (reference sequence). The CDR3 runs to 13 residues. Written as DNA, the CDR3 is TGTGCCTGGCAGGGGATCGACAATCAGCCCCAGCATTTT. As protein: CAWQGIDNQPQHF.

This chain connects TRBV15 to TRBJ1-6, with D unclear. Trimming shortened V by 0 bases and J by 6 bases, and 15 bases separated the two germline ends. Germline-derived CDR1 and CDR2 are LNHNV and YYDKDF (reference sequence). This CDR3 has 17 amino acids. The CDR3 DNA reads TGTGCCACCAGCAGAGATAAGGTGTCGGACCGTAATTCACCCCTCCACTTT. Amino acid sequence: CATSRDKVSDRNSPLHF. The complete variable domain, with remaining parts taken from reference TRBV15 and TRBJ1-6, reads DAMVIQNPRYQVTQFGKPVTLSCSQTLNHNVMYWYQQKSSQAPKLLFHYYDKDFNNEADTPDNFQSRRPNTSFCFLDIRSPGLGDTAMYLCATSRDKVSDRNSPLHFGNGTRLTVT.

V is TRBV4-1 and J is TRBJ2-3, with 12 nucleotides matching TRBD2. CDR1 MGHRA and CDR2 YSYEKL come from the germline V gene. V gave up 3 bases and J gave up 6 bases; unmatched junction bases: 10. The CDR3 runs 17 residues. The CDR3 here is CASSHGRLAGEPDTQYF. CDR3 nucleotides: TGCGCCAGCAGCCATGGTAGACTAGCGGGGGAACCGGATACGCAGTATTTT.

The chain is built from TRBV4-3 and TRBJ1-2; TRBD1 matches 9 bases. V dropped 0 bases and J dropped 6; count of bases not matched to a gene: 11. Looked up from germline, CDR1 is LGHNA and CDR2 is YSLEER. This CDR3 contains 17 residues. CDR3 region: CASSQDLTSRDRDGYTF. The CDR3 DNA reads TGCGCCAGCAGCCAAGATCTGACATCACGGGACAGGGATGGCTACACCTTC.

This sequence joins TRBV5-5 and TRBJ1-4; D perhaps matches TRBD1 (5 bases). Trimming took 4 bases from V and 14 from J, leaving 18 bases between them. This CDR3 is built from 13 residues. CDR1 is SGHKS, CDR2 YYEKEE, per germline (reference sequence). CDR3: CASSHQGGGYLFF. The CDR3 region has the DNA TGTGCCAGCAGCCACCAGGGTGGGGGATATCTGTTTTTT.

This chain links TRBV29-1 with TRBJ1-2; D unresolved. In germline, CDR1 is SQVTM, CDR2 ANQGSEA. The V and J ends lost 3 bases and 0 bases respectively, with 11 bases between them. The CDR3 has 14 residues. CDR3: CSVDQSIANYGYTF. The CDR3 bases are TGCAGCGTTGACCAGTCCATAGCTAACTATGGCTACACCTTC.

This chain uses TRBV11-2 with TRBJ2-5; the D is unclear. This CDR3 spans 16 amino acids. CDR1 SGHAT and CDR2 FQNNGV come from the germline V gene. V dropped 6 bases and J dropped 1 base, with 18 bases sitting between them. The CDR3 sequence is CASRPTPTAFQETQYF. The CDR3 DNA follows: TGTGCCAGCAGACCTACCCCGACTGCCTTCCAAGAGACCCAGTACTTC.